The 21 T cell receptor beta chains below come from one sample, sequenced in a study of OX40 agonist ivuxolimab in advanced cancers. Library creation used the immunoSEQ multiplex PCR assay. TCRdb limited this immuneACCESS table to in-frame rearrangements with V and J called. A share of clones is missing; checked studies link under half to unresolved V genes, and the rest is unexplained. The sample table lists tens of thousands of clones, more than 70% of them with a count of one. About 5.2% of the sample is taken by the ten largest. The sample consisted of CD4+ or CD8+ T cells sorted from blood, taken in a trial of the OX40 agonist ivuxolimab. The receptors originated from an adult with an advanced solid tumor such as melanoma, head and neck, liver or kidney cancer.

V gene TRBV5-1 combines with J gene TRBJ1-1, with D possibly matching TRBD1 (5 bases). The CDR3 is made up of 13 amino acids. The V end lost 2 bases, the J end lost 8 bases, and 13 bases lay between the germline ends. Germline loops: CDR1 SGHRS, CDR2 YFSETQ. CDR3 amino acids: CASSFTRESEAFF. The CDR3 coding sequence is TGCGCCAGCAGCTTTACCAGGGAGTCGGAAGCTTTCTTT.

The chain joins TRBV10-3 to TRBJ1-6; perhaps TRBD1 as D (6 bases). V was pared by 5 bases and J by 7 bases, with 12 bases between. Germline CDR1 is ENHRY and CDR2 is SYGVKD. The CDR3 length is 14 residues. The CDR3 region has the DNA TGTGCCATCAGTTTACAGGGACTGAATTCACCCCTCCACTTT. Translating it yields CAISLQGLNSPLHF.

This rearrangement joins TRBV7-9 to TRBJ1-1; tentatively, D is TRBD1 (6 bases). CDR3 length: 13 residues. CDR1 is SEHNR and CDR2 is FQNEAQ in the germline V gene (reference sequence). Between the trimmed V and J ends, which lost 7 bases and 0 bases, there was a span of 9 bases. CDR3 protein: CASNRDLNTEAFF. CDR3 sequence (DNA): TGTGCCAGCAACAGGGACCTGAACACTGAAGCTTTCTTT. Supplemented by reference TRBV7-9 and TRBJ1-1, the full variable domain reads DTGVSQNPRHKITKRGQNVTFRCDPISEHNRLYWYRQTLGQGPEFLTYFQNEAQLEKSRLLSDRFSAERPKGSFSTLEIQRTEQGDSAMYLCASNRDLNTEAFFGQGTRLTVV.

V is TRBV6-5 and J is TRBJ1-3; 7 bases align to TRBD1. The CDR3 consists of 16 residues. In germline, CDR1 is MNHEY, CDR2 SVGAGI. The trim removed 2 bases at V and 0 bases at J, leaving 4 bases unmatched. CDR3 nucleotide sequence: TGTGCCAGCAGTTACGAGGGGGCGAGCTCTGGAAACACCATATATTTT. Its translation: CASSYEGASSGNTIYF.

The genes are TRBV12-5 and TRBJ2-4; D is possibly TRBD1 (6 bases). Germline V CDR1 and CDR2: LGHNT, FRNRAP. Trimming stripped 1 base from V and 9 bases from J, with 10 bases between. The CDR3 is 13 amino acids. The CDR3 region is CASGLDHRAIQYF. CDR3 sequence (DNA): TGTGCTAGTGGTTTGGATCACAGGGCCATTCAGTACTTC. The complete variable domain, with remaining parts taken from reference TRBV12-5 and TRBJ2-4, reads DARVTQTPRHKVTEMGQEVTMRCQPILGHNTVFWYRQTMMQGLELLAYFRNRAPLDDSGMPKDRFSAEMPDATLATLKIQPSEPRDSAVYFCASGLDHRAIQYFGAGTRLSVL.

The chain links TRBV5-1 to TRBJ1-5; no clear D. Germline V gives CDR1 SGHRS, CDR2 YFSETQ. Trimming shortened V by 0 bases and J by 5 bases, and 12 bases separated the two germline ends. The CDR3 is made up of 15 amino acids. Written as DNA, the CDR3 is TGCGCCAGCAGCTTGGGGGCCACTGAAGATCAGCCCCAGCATTTT. It translates to CASSLGATEDQPQHF.

This chain joins TRBV19 and TRBJ1-1, with D perhaps TRBD1 (6 bases). Trimming stripped 9 bases from V and 6 bases from J, with 17 bases between. Germline CDR1 LNHDA, CDR2 SQIVND (reference sequence). The CDR3 extends over 13 amino acids. Here the CDR3 reads CASRRGQTPEAFF. The CDR3 DNA sequence: TGTGCCAGCAGGAGAGGACAGACCCCTGAAGCTTTCTTT.

The CDR3 here is CASSQDGGGQETQYF. The CDR3 DNA sequence: TGCGCCAGCAGCCAAGACGGGGGAGGGCAAGAGACCCAGTACTTC. The chain combines TRBV4-3 with TRBJ2-5, with 7 positions matching TRBD2. CDR1 and CDR2 from the germline V gene are LGHNA and YSLEER. CDR3 length: 15 amino acids. V dropped 0 bases and J dropped 2; count of bases not matched to a gene: 3.

The chain combines TRBV7-8 with TRBJ1-3, with TRBD1 as a possible D gene (5 bases). Germline lookup yields CDR1 SGHVS and CDR2 FQNEAQ. This CDR3 contains 16 residues. Trimming took 2 bases from V and 2 from J, leaving 13 bases between them. The CDR3 reads CASSLSQGIPGNTIYF. The CDR3 DNA reads TGTGCCAGCAGCTTAAGTCAGGGTATTCCTGGAAACACCATATATTTT.

This sequence joins TRBV7-3 and TRBJ2-1; maybe TRBD1 (6 bases). There are 14 residues in the CDR3. CDR1 is SGHTA and CDR2 is FQGTGA in the germline V gene. V gave up 5 bases and J gave up 5 bases, with 13 bases separating them. The CDR3 region is CASSPTGTHNEQFF. CDR3 coding DNA: TGTGCCAGCAGCCCAACCGGGACACACAATGAGCAGTTCTTC.

The gene calls are TRBV5-6 and TRBJ2-5; D is perhaps TRBD2 (5 bases). The CDR3 spans 14 residues. Deletions cut 4 bases from V and 0 bases from J, with 10 bases between. Germline V CDR1 and CDR2: SGHDT, YYEEEE. This chain's CDR3 is CASSRNSDQETQYF. Here the CDR3 DNA reads TGTGCCAGCAGCCGGAATAGCGACCAAGAGACCCAGTACTTC. The full variable domain, completed using reference TRBV5-6 and TRBJ2-5, is DAGVTQSPTHLIKTRGQQVTLRCSPKSGHDTVSWYQQALGQGPQFIFQYYEEEERQRGNFPDRFSGHQFPNYSSELNVNALLLGDSALYLCASSRNSDQETQYFGPGTRLLVL.

V usage is TRBV6-5 and J usage is TRBJ2-5; a possible D gene is TRBD2 (5 bases). The J call may be incorrect, as the DNA end agrees better with TRBJ2-7. Germline loops: CDR1 MNHEY, CDR2 SVGAGI. The CDR3 sequence is 15 residues long. CDR3 coding DNA: TGTGCCAGCAGTTACAAGGCGGGCAGTCCCTACGAGCAGTACTTC. Protein product: CASSYKAGSPYEQYF.

This chain joins TRBV5-6 and TRBJ2-1, with a weak D call TRBD1 (5 bases). This CDR3 is 14 amino acids long. Looked up from germline, CDR1 is SGHDT and CDR2 is YYEEEE. Trimming shortened V by 1 base and J by 10 bases, and 15 bases separated the two germline ends. CDR3 in amino acids: CASSLKGNLAEQFF. In DNA form, the CDR3 reads TGTGCCAGCAGCTTGAAGGGGAACCTTGCAGAGCAGTTCTTC.

The rearrangement joins TRBV6-6 to TRBJ1-2, with 8 bases identical to TRBD1. J gave up 4 bases and V 6 bases, and 4 bases lay outside the gene matches. The germline V gene encodes CDR1 MNHNY and CDR2 SVGAGI (reference sequence). The CDR3 contains 13 residues. This chain's CDR3 is CASRGQGAYGYTF. CDR3 nucleotide sequence: TGTGCCAGCAGAGGACAGGGAGCCTATGGCTACACCTTC.

The count of this clone is one. The chain is built from TRBV2 and TRBJ2-5, with D perhaps matching TRBD2 (6 bases). This CDR3 spans 13 amino acids. Germline V gene sequence: CDR1 SNHLY, CDR2 FYNNEI. Trimming left V 7 bases short and J 0 bases short, with 9 bases between. CDR3 sequence: CASTWDYQETQYF. CDR3 sequence (DNA): TGTGCCAGCACGTGGGACTACCAAGAGACCCAGTACTTC. Full variable domain (outside the CDR3, taken from reference TRBV2 and TRBJ2-5): EPEVTQTPSHQVTQMGQEVILRCVPISNHLYFYWYRQILGQKVEFLVSFYNNEISEKSEIFDDQFSVERPDGSNFTLKIRSTKLEDSAMYFCASTWDYQETQYFGPGTRLLVL.

This chain links TRBV2 with TRBJ1-1; perhaps TRBD1 as D (5 bases). Trimming left V 8 bases short and J 4 bases short, with 14 bases between. This CDR3 has 13 residues. Germline V lookup: CDR1 SNHLY, CDR2 FYNNEI. The CDR3 region has the DNA TGTGCCAGCGGGGCGGGAGTGAGCACTGAAGCTTTCTTT. This encodes CASGAGVSTEAFF.

The rearrangement uses TRBV5-4 and TRBJ2-5, with TRBD1 as a possible D gene (6 bases). CDR3 size: 15 residues. V lost 1 base and J lost 4, with 14 bases in between. CDR1 is SGHNT, CDR2 YYREEE, per germline (reference sequence). CDR3: CASSLRTQGRETQYF. The CDR3 DNA reads TGTGCCAGCAGCTTGCGTACACAGGGTCGAGAGACCCAGTACTTC.

The V gene is TRBV28, the J gene TRBJ1-1; maybe TRBD1 (6 bases). Trimming took 5 bases from V and 4 from J, leaving 14 bases between them. The CDR3 spans 14 residues. Germline V CDR1 and CDR2: MDHEN, SYDVKM. DNA for the CDR3: TGTGCCAGCAGTCTGATACAGGGCAGCACTGAAGCTTTCTTT. Translated, it gives CASSLIQGSTEAFF.

The genes are TRBV9 and TRBJ2-5; D possibly corresponds to TRBD1 (6 bases). Germline V gene lookup returns CDR1 SGDLS and CDR2 YYNGEE. Trimming removed 3 bases at V and 5 bases at J, with 23 bases between. The CDR3 consists of 17 residues. CDR3: CASSADSGTNPWETQYF. CDR3 DNA sequence: TGTGCCAGCAGCGCGGACTCCGGGACAAATCCTTGGGAGACCCAGTACTTC.

This chain joins TRBV7-9 and TRBJ1-1; D gene uncertain. Looked up from germline, CDR1 is SEHNR and CDR2 is FQNEAQ (reference sequence). This CDR3 contains 16 residues. V was clipped by 0 bases and J by 4 bases, with 15 bases between them. The CDR3 DNA reads TGTGCCAGCAGCTTAGCCGGAGCGGGAGGGAGCACTGAAGCTTTCTTT. Residues: CASSLAGAGGSTEAFF.

This clone was seen just once. The CDR3 reads CASSLLPDTQYF. The CDR3 DNA reads TGTGCCAGCAGTTTACTCCCTGATACGCAGTATTTT. The rearrangement joins TRBV6-1 to TRBJ2-3; no firm D call. The CDR3 length is 12 residues. V lost 5 bases and J lost 6, with 9 bases in between. CDR1 and CDR2 (germline): MNHNS, SASEGT.